This T cell receptor (beta chain) was sequenced in a study of T-cell reconstitution after alpha-beta-depleted transplantation in children. Study-level findings and limits: High day-60 TCRbeta diversity in some patients came from surviving recipient T cells and thymic progenitors. After one year, T-cell counts and TCRbeta diversity mostly came from new T cells. Several hundred graft clones that had expanded were reportedly the source of alpha-beta T cells about two months after transplant.

This clonotype was detected many times. Its antigen is unknown. Preparation of the TCRbeta library involved a method that used unique molecular identifiers. Using its own MiXCR run on the PCR reads, TCRdb lists one record per CDR3 protein. This table holds fewer than 500,000 distinct CDR3 sequences, over 40% found once. The receptor was derived from a girl aged 2-10 years with aplastic anemia, due to receive a stem cell transplant. The sample here was PBMCs, taken before TCRalphabeta/CD19-depleted stem cell transplant.

The CDR3 here is CASSFLGRYYGYTF. The CDR3 nucleotides read TGTGCCAGCAGTTTTTTAGGCCGATACTATGGCTACACCTTC. The V and J genes are TRBV12-3 or TRBV12-4 and TRBJ1-2; D gene uncertain. The CDR3 totals 14 residues. V lost 3 bases, J lost 3 bases, and 11 bases lay in between.